The 25 T cell receptor beta chains below were found in one sample sequenced in a study of beta chain features in type 1 diabetes. Study-wide findings and caveats: Patients with Type 1 diabetes showed moderately but significantly shorter TCRB CDR3s in all four CD4+ subsets.

No antigen has been assigned to these receptors. Expressed TCRB transcripts were sequenced because the entire RNA isolate underwent reverse transcription. Sequencing used immunoSEQ multiplex PCR; TCRdb keeps in-frame clones, though not all of them. The table includes 600,000 or so clones, 9.5% to 15% detected once. The sequenced sample was naive CD4+ T cells from blood. Every receptor here comes from a young man with type 1 diabetes.

This sequence joins TRBV7-2 and TRBJ2-2; D may be TRBD2 (6 bases). V was cut by 1 base and J by 7 bases, with 16 bases left in between. This CDR3 region has 16 residues. Germline CDR1 is SGHTA and CDR2 is FQGNSA. The CDR3 DNA follows: TGTGCCAGCAGCTTAGTCTTCGGGGGACGGAACGGGGAGCTGTTTTTT. Residues: CASSLVFGGRNGELFF.

V gene TRBV18 combines with J gene TRBJ2-3; D remains ambiguous. V shed 3 bases and J shed 0 bases, with 7 bases lying between them. The CDR3 runs to 14 residues. Germline lookup yields CDR1 KGHSH and CDR2 LQKENI. The CDR3 region is CASSPDGSTDTQYF. Here the CDR3 DNA reads TGTGCCAGCTCACCGGACGGCAGCACAGATACGCAGTATTTT. Variable domain in full (rest from reference TRBV18 and TRBJ2-3): NAGVMQNPRHLVRRRGQEARLRCSPMKGHSHVYWYRQLPEEGLKFMVYLQKENIIDESGMPKERFSAEFPKEGPSILRIQQVVRGDSAAYFCASSPDGSTDTQYFGPGTRLTVL.

The genes are TRBV2 and TRBJ2-1; no firm D call. The germline gives CDR1 SNHLY, CDR2 FYNNEI. The CDR3 extends over 13 amino acids. The V end lost 1 base, the J end lost 7 bases, and 8 bases lay between the germline ends. The CDR3 DNA reads TGTGCCAGCAGTGAAGGGGCGTCTAATGAGCAGTTCTTC. Translated, it gives CASSEGASNEQFF.

This sequence joins TRBV4-3 and TRBJ2-1; TRBD2 aligns across 10 bases. J lost 8 bases, V lost 0 bases, and 7 bases had no gene match. Germline V gene lookup returns CDR1 LGHNA and CDR2 YSLEER. This CDR3 has 16 amino acids. CDR3 sequence (DNA): TGCGCCAGCAGCCAAGATAGAAGCGGGGGGGTCGATGAGCAGTTCTTC. Protein sequence: CASSQDRSGGVDEQFF.

The rearrangement joins TRBV19 to TRBJ2-7; weak D call: TRBD1 (5 bases). This CDR3 contains 13 residues. CDR1 LNHDA and CDR2 SQIVND come from the germline V gene (reference sequence). Trimming cost V 7 bases and J 1 base, with 11 bases left between them. The CDR3 sequence is CASNGQDSYEQYF. Here the CDR3 DNA reads TGTGCCAGTAACGGACAAGATTCCTACGAGCAGTACTTC. The full variable domain, its missing parts supplied by reference TRBV19 and TRBJ2-7, is DGGITQSPKYLFRKEGQNVTLSCEQNLNHDAMYWYRQDPGQGLRLIYYSQIVNDFQKGDIAEGYSVSREKKESFPLTVTSAQKNPTAFYLCASNGQDSYEQYFGPGTRLTVT.

The table lists this clone with a few counts. The same CDR3 arises from other DNA sequences in this sample as well. The V and J genes are TRBV6-5 and TRBJ2-3; 7 bases are shared with TRBD2. The length of the CDR3 is 14 residues. Germline values: CDR1 MNHEY, CDR2 SVGAGI. Trimming cost V 0 bases and J 4 bases; bases outside gene matches: 1. In DNA form, the CDR3 reads TGTGCCAGCAGTTACTCTGGGGGGGCAGATACGCAGTATTTT. As protein: CASSYSGGADTQYF.

The chain recombines TRBV14 with TRBJ1-6; a weak D match, TRBD1 (5 bases). V dropped 5 bases and J dropped 7 bases, with 12 bases sitting between them. The germline gives CDR1 SGHDN, CDR2 FVKESK. This CDR3 region has 14 residues. Written as DNA, the CDR3 is TGTGCCAGCAGCGTCGGGACGGCAAATTCACCCCTCCACTTT. Translated, it gives CASSVGTANSPLHF. The whole variable domain, filled in from reference TRBV14 and TRBJ1-6, reads EAGVTQFPSHSVIEKGQTVTLRCDPISGHDNLYWYRRVMGKEIKFLLHFVKESKQDESGMPNNRFLAERTGGTYSTLKVQPAELEDSGVYFCASSVGTANSPLHFGNGTRLTVT.

This clone was seen only a few times. The chain is built from TRBV7-2 and TRBJ2-5; D remains ambiguous. V lost 1 base to trimming and J lost 5 bases, with 20 bases between them. CDR1 is SGHTA, CDR2 FQGNSA, per germline. The CDR3 extends over 17 amino acids. Here the CDR3 DNA reads TGTGCCAGCAGCTTAGATACATCGAAAACCCGTGGGGAGACCCAGTACTTC. Translated, it gives CASSLDTSKTRGETQYF.

This clone was seen more than once but under ten times. J is TRBJ1-4 and V is TRBV4-3; D ambiguous. The CDR3 consists of 16 residues. Germline V CDR1 and CDR2: LGHNA, YSLEER. The V end lost 4 bases, the J end lost 0 bases, and 12 bases lay between the germline ends. For the CDR3, the DNA is TGCGCCAGCAGCCTGTTCCACGGATCAACTAATGAAAAACTGTTTTTT. Protein sequence: CASSLFHGSTNEKLFF.

With respect to this clone: Other DNA sequences from this sample encode an identical CDR3 as well. V usage is TRBV5-4 and J usage is TRBJ2-3; D remains unclear. Germline values: CDR1 SGHNT, CDR2 YYREEE (reference sequence). The CDR3 totals 13 residues. V was clipped by 0 bases and J by 3 bases, with 5 bases between them. CDR3 amino acids: CASSLVGTDTQYF. Written as DNA, the CDR3 is TGTGCCAGCAGCTTGGTAGGGACAGATACGCAGTATTTT.

This clone came up a few times. The chain is built from TRBV28 and TRBJ1-3, with D possibly being TRBD1 (6 bases). Germline CDR1 reads MDHEN; CDR2 reads SYDVKM. The CDR3 loop spans 15 amino acids. Trimming left V 7 bases short and J 3 bases short, with 16 bases between. The CDR3 loop reads CASKPGGGGGNTIYF. The CDR3 DNA is TGTGCCAGCAAACCCGGGGGCGGCGGTGGAAACACCATATATTTT. The entire variable domain, with the rest obtained from reference TRBV28 and TRBJ1-3, is as follows: DVKVTQSSRYLVKRTGEKVFLECVQDMDHENMFWYRQDPGLGLRLIYFSYDVKMKEKGDIPEGYSVSREKKERFSLILESASTNQTSMYLCASKPGGGGGNTIYFGEGSWLTVV.

This chain links TRBV2 with TRBJ1-5; the match to TRBD1 covers 7 bases. Losses at the gene ends were 4 bases for V and 0 bases for J; bases not matched to a gene: 6. In germline, CDR1 is SNHLY, CDR2 FYNNEI. The CDR3 is 16 amino acids. The DNA of the CDR3 is TGTGCCAGCAGTGTGGGGACAGCATATAGCAATCAGCCCCAGCATTTT. It yields the protein CASSVGTAYSNQPQHF.

Note on this clone: Other DNA sequences in this sample translate to the same CDR3. The chain is built from TRBV6-6 and TRBJ1-5; D perhaps matches TRBD1 (6 bases). The germline CDR1 and CDR2 sequences are MNHNY and SVGAGI (reference sequence). The CDR3 has 14 amino acids. Trimming removed 4 bases from V and 3 bases from J, with 10 bases in between. The CDR3 sequence: CASSSGTPNQPQHF. DNA of the CDR3: TGTGCCAGCAGTTCCGGGACACCCAATCAGCCCCAGCATTTT.

V gene TRBV29-1 combines with J gene TRBJ2-3; 7 positions match TRBD1. The CDR3 runs 13 residues. V shed 3 bases, J shed 2 bases, and the junction held 2 bases outside the gene matches. Germline values: CDR1 SQVTM, CDR2 ANQGSEA. The CDR3 bases are TGCAGCGTTGACGGGACAGTCACAGATACGCAGTATTTT. Amino acids: CSVDGTVTDTQYF.

This clone has just a few counts. The rearrangement joins TRBV7-2 to TRBJ2-7; D uncertain. The germline V gene has CDR1 SGHTA and CDR2 FQGNSA. V lost 1 base to trimming and J lost 0 bases, with 7 bases between them. The CDR3 runs 14 residues. The CDR3 sequence is CASSLVWTSYEQYF. In DNA, the CDR3 is TGTGCCAGCAGCTTAGTTTGGACCTCCTACGAGCAGTACTTC.

The genes are TRBV4-2 and TRBJ2-7, with TRBD2 identical over 11 bases. Germline CDR1 reads LGHNA; CDR2 reads YNFKEQ. The CDR3 spans 16 residues. The J segment lost 4 bases and the V segment lost 2 bases, leaving 7 bases of the junction unmatched. The CDR3 region is CASSQPGLAGDYEQYF. The CDR3 DNA reads as TGTGCCAGCAGCCAACCCGGACTAGCGGGTGATTACGAGCAGTACTTC.

A few counts support this clone. The V gene is TRBV27, the J gene TRBJ2-7, with D perhaps TRBD2 (5 bases). Per germline, CDR1 MNHEY and CDR2 SMNVEV (reference sequence). V was trimmed by 2 bases and J by 7 bases, leaving 12 bases between them. The CDR3 is 13 amino acids. CDR3 protein: CASSLRSSGEQYF. The CDR3 DNA reads as TGTGCCAGCAGTTTACGTTCCTCGGGGGAGCAGTACTTC.

This clone occurred a few times. The V and J genes are TRBV5-6 and TRBJ1-5; the D is unclear. Germline V gene data show CDR1 as SGHDT and CDR2 as YYEEEE. The CDR3 loop spans 17 amino acids. V was trimmed by 0 bases and J by 2 bases, leaving 15 bases between them. Here the CDR3 reads CASSLEGGRRGNQPQHF. CDR3 sequence (DNA): TGTGCCAGCAGCTTGGAGGGAGGGAGGAGAGGCAATCAGCCCCAGCATTTT.

This rearrangement joins TRBV28 to TRBJ2-7, with 10 positions matching TRBD2. The length of the CDR3 is 16 residues. Germline CDR1 reads MDHEN; CDR2 reads SYDVKM. V dropped 3 bases and J dropped 7; count of bases not matched to a gene: 12. CDR3 nucleotides: TGTGCCAGCAGTTTCTCTAGCGGGGGATTCTATACTGAGCAGTACTTC. Amino acids: CASSFSSGGFYTEQYF.

The V gene is TRBV11-2, the J gene TRBJ2-7, with a tentative D call TRBD1 (6 bases). The CDR3 has 15 residues. Trimming took off 0 bases at V and 2 bases at J, with 11 bases between the two ends. Per the germline V gene, CDR1 is SGHAT and CDR2 is FQNNGV. The CDR3 DNA sequence: TGTGCCAGCAGCTTAGAGGGCAGGGGAACCTACGAGCAGTACTTC. Its translation is CASSLEGRGTYEQYF.

For this clone: The sample holds other DNA sequences that translate to the same CDR3. CDR3 sequence: CASSPGSSYEQYF. The CDR3 nucleotides read TGTGCCAGCTCACCCGGGAGCTCCTACGAGCAGTACTTC. The chain carries TRBV18 and TRBJ2-7, with D possibly TRBD2 on 6 matching bases. The ends were cut back, 3 bases at V and 0 bases at J, with 6 bases in the middle. The CDR3 runs to 13 residues. CDR1 and CDR2 from the germline V gene are KGHSH and LQKENI.

This clone turned up a few times. A read error may account for a junction end that differs from germline. The chain combines TRBV7-7 with TRBJ2-7, with 8 bases identical to TRBD1. Germline V gene data show CDR1 as SSHAT and CDR2 as FNYEAQ (reference sequence). The CDR3 has 15 amino acids. CDR3 sequence reads: CASSLARGLSYEQYF. The CDR3, as DNA: TGTGCTAGCAGCTTAGCCAGGGGGCTCTCCTACGAGCAGTACTTC.

The rearrangement joins TRBV30 to TRBJ2-7; D unclear. The germline V gene has CDR1 GTSNPN and CDR2 SVGIG (reference sequence). V lost 5 bases and J lost 4, with 12 bases in between. This CDR3 contains 12 residues. CDR3 sequence reads: CAWEEPGYEQYF. In DNA, the CDR3 is TGTGCCTGGGAGGAACCTGGGTACGAGCAGTACTTC.

This clone was detected only a few times. This chain connects TRBV5-6 to TRBJ1-5; 8 bases are a match to TRBD1. CDR1 is SGHDT and CDR2 is YYEEEE in the germline V gene. V lost 5 bases to trimming and J lost 4 bases; unmatched junction nucleotides: 17. The CDR3 is made up of 18 amino acids. CDR3 residues: CASSKTWDRLMLNQPQHF. The CDR3 DNA is TGTGCCAGCAGTAAAACCTGGGACAGGCTTATGCTTAATCAGCCCCAGCATTTT.

In DNA form, the CDR3 reads TGCGCCAGCAACACCGGGACAGGGGTGTCCGGGGAGCTGTTTTTT. This codes for CASNTGTGVSGELFF. This chain uses TRBV5-1 with TRBJ2-2; 10 bases are a match to TRBD1. Looked up from germline, CDR1 is SGHRS and CDR2 is YFSETQ. Trimming at V came to 6 bases and at J to 6 bases, leaving 8 bases not matched to a gene. CDR3 size: 15 residues.